The clone carrying this T cell receptor beta chain was counted a single time. This sample stems from a study of blood T cell repertoires in COVID-19. This table comes from immunoSEQ multiplex PCR, and its TCRdb copy is limited to in-frame clones, with some not included. The data contain 200,000 to 250,000 clones, approximately 80% of them seen just once; the ten biggest clones take up under 5.5%. Germline CDR1 is MDHEN and CDR2 is SYDVKM. The CDR3 length is 17 residues. V shed 6 bases, J shed 1 base, and the junction held 11 bases outside the gene matches. Sequencing used peripheral blood. The V and J genes are TRBV28 and TRBJ2-7; TRBD2 matches 11 bases. The TCR was taken from an elderly woman with active or convalescent COVID-19. The CDR3 here is CASRAILAGDFSYEQYF. The CDR3 bases are TGTGCCAGCAGGGCAATACTAGCGGGAGACTTTTCCTACGAGCAGTACTTC.